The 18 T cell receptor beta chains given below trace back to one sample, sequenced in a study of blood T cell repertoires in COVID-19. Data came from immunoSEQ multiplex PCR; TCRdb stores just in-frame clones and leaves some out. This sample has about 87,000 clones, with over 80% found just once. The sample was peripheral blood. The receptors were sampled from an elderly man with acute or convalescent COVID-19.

CDR3 residues: CASSEGGGNTIYF. The CDR3 bases are TGTGCCAGCAGCGAGGGAGGGGGAAACACCATATATTTT. The chain combines TRBV9 with TRBJ1-3, with D hard to call. The CDR3 consists of 13 residues. The V end was cut by 3 bases, the J end by 4 bases, with 8 bases between. Germline V gene lookup returns CDR1 SGDLS and CDR2 YYNGEE.

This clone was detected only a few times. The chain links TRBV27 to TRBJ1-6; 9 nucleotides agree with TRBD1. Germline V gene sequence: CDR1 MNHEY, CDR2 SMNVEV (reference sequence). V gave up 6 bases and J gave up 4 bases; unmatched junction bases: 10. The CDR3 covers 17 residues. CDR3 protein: CASRETGTGRYNSPLHF. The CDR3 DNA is TGTGCCAGCAGGGAAACCGGGACAGGGCGTTATAATTCACCCCTCCACTTT.

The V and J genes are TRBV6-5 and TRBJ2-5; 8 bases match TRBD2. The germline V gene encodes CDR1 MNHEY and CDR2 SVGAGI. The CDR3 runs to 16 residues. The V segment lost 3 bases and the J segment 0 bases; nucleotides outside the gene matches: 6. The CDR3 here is CASSYTGTRYQETQYF. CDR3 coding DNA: TGTGCCAGCAGTTATACCGGGACTAGATACCAAGAGACCCAGTACTTC.

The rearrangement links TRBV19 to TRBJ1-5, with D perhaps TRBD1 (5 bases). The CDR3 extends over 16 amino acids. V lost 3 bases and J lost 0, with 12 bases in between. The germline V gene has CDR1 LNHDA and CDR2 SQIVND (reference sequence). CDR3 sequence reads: CASSILRRGSNQPQHF. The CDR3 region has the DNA TGTGCCAGTAGTATCTTGAGGAGGGGTAGCAATCAGCCCCAGCATTTT.

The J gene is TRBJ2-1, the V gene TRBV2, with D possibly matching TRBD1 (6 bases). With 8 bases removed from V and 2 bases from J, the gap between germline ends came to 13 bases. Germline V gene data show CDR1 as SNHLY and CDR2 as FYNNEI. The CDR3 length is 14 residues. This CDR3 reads CASGLTGTYNEQFF. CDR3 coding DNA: TGTGCCAGCGGATTGACAGGCACCTACAATGAGCAGTTCTTC.

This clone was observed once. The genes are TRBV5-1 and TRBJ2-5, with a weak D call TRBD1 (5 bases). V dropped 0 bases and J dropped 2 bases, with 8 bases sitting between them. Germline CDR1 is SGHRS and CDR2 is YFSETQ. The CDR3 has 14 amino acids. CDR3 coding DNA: TGCGCCAGCAGCTTGGGCCAGGGACAAGAGACCCAGTACTTC. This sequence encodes CASSLGQGQETQYF.

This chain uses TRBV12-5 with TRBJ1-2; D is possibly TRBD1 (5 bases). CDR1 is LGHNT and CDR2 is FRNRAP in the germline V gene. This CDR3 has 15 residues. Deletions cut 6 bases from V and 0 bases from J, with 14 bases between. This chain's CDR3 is CASGLGHQTNYGYTF. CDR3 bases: TGTGCTAGTGGCCTCGGACACCAGACTAACTATGGCTACACCTTC. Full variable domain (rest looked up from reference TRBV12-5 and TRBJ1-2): DARVTQTPRHKVTEMGQEVTMRCQPILGHNTVFWYRQTMMQGLELLAYFRNRAPLDDSGMPKDRFSAEMPDATLATLKIQPSEPRDSAVYFCASGLGHQTNYGYTFGSGTRLTVV.

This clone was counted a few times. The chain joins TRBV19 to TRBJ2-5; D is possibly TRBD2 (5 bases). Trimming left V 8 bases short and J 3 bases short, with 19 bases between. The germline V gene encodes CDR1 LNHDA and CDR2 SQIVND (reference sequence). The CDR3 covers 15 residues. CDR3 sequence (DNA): TGTGCCAGTCCAAGTTTACCGGGATCCGAAGAGACCCAGTACTTC. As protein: CASPSLPGSEETQYF.

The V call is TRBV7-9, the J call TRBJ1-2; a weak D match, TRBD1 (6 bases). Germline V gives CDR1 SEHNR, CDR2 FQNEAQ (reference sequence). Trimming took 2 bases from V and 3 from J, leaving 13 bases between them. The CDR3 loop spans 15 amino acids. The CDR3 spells CASSLSGGQDYGYTF. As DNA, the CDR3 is TGTGCCAGCAGCTTATCGGGGGGGCAGGACTATGGCTACACCTTC.

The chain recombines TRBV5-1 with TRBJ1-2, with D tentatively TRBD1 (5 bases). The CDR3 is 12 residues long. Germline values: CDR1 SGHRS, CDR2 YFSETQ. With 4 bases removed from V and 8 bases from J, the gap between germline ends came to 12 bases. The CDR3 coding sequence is TGCGCCAGCAGCGTGCAGGGTGTGGGCTACACCTTC. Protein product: CASSVQGVGYTF.

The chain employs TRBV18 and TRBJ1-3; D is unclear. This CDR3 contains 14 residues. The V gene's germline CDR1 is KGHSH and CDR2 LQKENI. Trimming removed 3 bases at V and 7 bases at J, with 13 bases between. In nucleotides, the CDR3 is TGTGCCAGCTCACCGCCGGGAATAAAGAACACCATATATTTT. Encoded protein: CASSPPGIKNTIYF. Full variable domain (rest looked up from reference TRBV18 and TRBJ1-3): NAGVMQNPRHLVRRRGQEARLRCSPMKGHSHVYWYRQLPEEGLKFMVYLQKENIIDESGMPKERFSAEFPKEGPSILRIQQVVRGDSAAYFCASSPPGIKNTIYFGEGSWLTVV.

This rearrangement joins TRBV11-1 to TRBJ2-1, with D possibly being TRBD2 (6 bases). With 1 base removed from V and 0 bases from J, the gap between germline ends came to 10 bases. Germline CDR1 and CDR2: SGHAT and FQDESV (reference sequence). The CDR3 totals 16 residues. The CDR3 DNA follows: TGTGCCAGCAGCTTAGAGGCGGGGCGCTCCTACAATGAGCAGTTCTTC. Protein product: CASSLEAGRSYNEQFF.

The CDR3 DNA is TGTGCCGGAGAAGTGGGGGGGCTGGGCTATGGCTACACCTTC. It translates to CAGEVGGLGYGYTF. The rearrangement uses TRBV6-5 and TRBJ1-2; D might be TRBD1 (6 bases). From germline, CDR1 is MNHEY and CDR2 SVGAGI. Trimming shortened V by 11 bases and J by 4 bases, and 20 bases separated the two germline ends. The CDR3 sequence is 14 residues long.

The CDR3 sequence is CASSLPGGGNEQYF. CDR3 nucleotides: TGTGCCAGCAGCCTCCCGGGGGGAGGCAACGAGCAGTACTTC. The rearrangement uses TRBV16 and TRBJ2-7, with 7 bases lining up with TRBD2. V was clipped by 4 bases and J by 5 bases; unmatched bases: 8. This CDR3 contains 14 residues. Germline CDR1 is KGHSY and CDR2 is FQNENV.

The DNA for the CDR3 is TGTGCCAGCAGCTTACAGGGGACCTATGGCTACACCTTC. Translating gives CASSLQGTYGYTF. J is TRBJ1-2 and V is TRBV7-9; tentative D call: TRBD1 (6 bases). The CDR3 is 13 amino acids. Per the germline V gene, CDR1 is SEHNR and CDR2 is FQNEAQ (reference sequence). Deletions cut 2 bases from V and 4 bases from J, with 8 bases between.

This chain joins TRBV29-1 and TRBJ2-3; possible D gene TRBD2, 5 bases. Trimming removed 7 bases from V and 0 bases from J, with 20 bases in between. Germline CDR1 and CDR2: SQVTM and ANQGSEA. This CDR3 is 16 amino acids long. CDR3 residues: CSAMGSLSSSTDTQYF. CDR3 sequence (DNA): TGCAGCGCCATGGGGAGCCTTTCCTCTAGCACAGATACGCAGTATTTT.

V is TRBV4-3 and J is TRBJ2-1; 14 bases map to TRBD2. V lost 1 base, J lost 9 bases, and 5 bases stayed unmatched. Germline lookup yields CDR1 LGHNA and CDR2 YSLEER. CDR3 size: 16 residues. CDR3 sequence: CASSQGATSGRGEQFF. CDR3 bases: TGCGCCAGCAGCCAAGGGGCGACTAGCGGGAGGGGTGAGCAGTTCTTC.

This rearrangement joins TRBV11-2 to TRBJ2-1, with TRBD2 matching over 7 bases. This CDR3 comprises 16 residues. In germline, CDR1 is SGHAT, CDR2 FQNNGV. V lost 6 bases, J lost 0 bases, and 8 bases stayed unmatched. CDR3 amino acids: CASRATGTTSYNEQFF. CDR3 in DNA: TGTGCCAGCAGAGCCACCGGGACTACCTCCTACAATGAGCAGTTCTTC.